The 10 T cell receptor beta chains in this list originate from one sample, sequenced in a study of cytomegalovirus exposure and HLA in healthy donors. The primer mix had 60 Vbeta and 13 Jbeta primers. Only in-frame clones appear in the TCRdb table, and some are missing; sequencing was by immunoSEQ multiplex PCR. The sample carries roughly 110,000 clones, 82% recorded once. The sequencing sample was made of PBMCs. These receptor sequences come from a man between 45 and 60 years old in good health and CMV-seronegative.

The chain carries TRBV28 and TRBJ1-1, with D possibly matching TRBD1 (5 bases). CDR1 is MDHEN, CDR2 SYDVKM, per germline. The CDR3 covers 15 residues. The V and J ends lost 4 bases and 3 bases respectively, with 15 bases between them. CDR3 in amino acids: CASSSPGSKDTEAFF. The CDR3 coding sequence is TGTGCCAGCAGTTCACCAGGGTCAAAGGACACTGAAGCTTTCTTT.

CDR3 sequence: CASSERQMNTGELFF. The CDR3 nucleotides are TGTGCCAGCTCGGAGCGACAGATGAACACCGGGGAGCTGTTTTTT. The V gene is TRBV18, the J gene TRBJ2-2, with D tentatively TRBD1 (5 bases). Germline V lookup: CDR1 KGHSH, CDR2 LQKENI. Deletions cut 6 bases from V and 1 base from J, with 12 bases between. The CDR3 is made up of 15 amino acids. Based on the CDR3 plus reference TRBV18 and TRBJ2-2, the full variable domain is NAGVMQNPRHLVRRRGQEARLRCSPMKGHSHVYWYRQLPEEGLKFMVYLQKENIIDESGMPKERFSAEFPKEGPSILRIQQVVRGDSAAYFCASSERQMNTGELFFGEGSRLTVL.

CDR3: CASSGRGPNEKLFF. The CDR3 DNA sequence: TGTGCCAGTAGTGGGAGGGGACCTAATGAAAAACTGTTTTTT. The chain has TRBV19 and TRBJ1-4; TRBD1 might be the D (5 bases). In germline, CDR1 is LNHDA, CDR2 SQIVND (reference sequence). CDR3 length equals 14 residues. V shed 5 bases and J shed 3 bases, with 10 bases lying between them.

The gene calls are TRBV10-2 and TRBJ1-5; 8 bases are shared with TRBD1. The CDR3 runs 12 residues. Trimming cost V 10 bases and J 7 bases; bases outside gene matches: 6. CDR1 and CDR2 (germline): WSHSY, SAAADI. CDR3 region: CATKTGDQPQHF. In DNA, the CDR3 is TGCGCCACCAAGACAGGGGACCAGCCCCAGCATTTT.

V and J are TRBV28 and TRBJ2-5; no firm D call. Between the trimmed V and J ends, which lost 3 bases and 5 bases, there was a span of 7 bases. This CDR3 is built from 12 residues. Looked up from germline, CDR1 is MDHEN and CDR2 is SYDVKM. The CDR3 bases are TGTGCCAGCAGTTTGGCTTGGGAGACCCAGTACTTC. It encodes CASSLAWETQYF. Supplemented by reference TRBV28 and TRBJ2-5, the full variable domain reads DVKVTQSSRYLVKRTGEKVFLECVQDMDHENMFWYRQDPGLGLRLIYFSYDVKMKEKGDIPEGYSVSREKKERFSLILESASTNQTSMYLCASSLAWETQYFGPGTRLLVL.

This chain links TRBV19 with TRBJ1-5, with D uncertain. Trimming pared 3 bases from V and 4 bases from J, leaving 10 bases between. CDR1 is LNHDA, CDR2 SQIVND, per germline (reference sequence). This CDR3 is 14 amino acids long. The CDR3: CASSMLGQNQPQHF. CDR3 DNA: TGTGCCAGTAGTATGTTGGGCCAAAATCAGCCCCAGCATTTT. Together with reference TRBV19 and TRBJ1-5, the CDR3 gives the full variable domain: DGGITQSPKYLFRKEGQNVTLSCEQNLNHDAMYWYRQDPGQGLRLIYYSQIVNDFQKGDIAEGYSVSREKKESFPLTVTSAQKNPTAFYLCASSMLGQNQPQHFGDGTRLSIL.

The J gene is TRBJ1-2, the V gene TRBV4-2, with D perhaps matching TRBD1 (5 bases). This CDR3 has 15 amino acids. CDR1 and CDR2 from the germline V gene are LGHNA and YNFKEQ. Trimming took off 4 bases at V and 4 bases at J, with 16 bases between the two ends. As DNA, the CDR3 is TGTGCCAGCAGCCGCCTCGGCGGGGGTGGCTATGGCTACACCTTC. Protein: CASSRLGGGGYGYTF.

The CDR3 nucleotides read TGTGCCAGCAGCCCAGGGACAAGAGAGCAGTTCTTC. Amino acid sequence: CASSPGTREQFF. The chain employs TRBV7-9 and TRBJ2-1; a possible D gene is TRBD1 (6 bases). The germline V gene has CDR1 SEHNR and CDR2 FQNEAQ (reference sequence). V dropped 5 bases and J dropped 10 bases, with 12 bases sitting between them. This CDR3 comprises 12 residues. The full variable domain, rest sourced from reference TRBV7-9 and TRBJ2-1, is DTGVSQNPRHKITKRGQNVTFRCDPISEHNRLYWYRQTLGQGPEFLTYFQNEAQLEKSRLLSDRFSAERPKGSFSTLEIQRTEQGDSAMYLCASSPGTREQFFGPGTRLTVL.

V is TRBV5-3 and J is TRBJ1-4; D is possibly TRBD1 (6 bases). Being an ORF, TRBV5-3 has a function that is uncertain. Trimming left V 6 bases short and J 2 bases short, with 20 bases between. CDR3 size: 17 residues. CDR3 sequence reads: CARTLRHRVWTNEKLFF. The CDR3 coding sequence is TGTGCCAGAACCCTACGTCACAGGGTTTGGACTAATGAAAAACTGTTTTTT.

The CDR3 reads CASSSSRLAGGQNEQFF. The CDR3 bases are TGTGCCAGCAGCTCCTCACGACTAGCGGGGGGGCAAAATGAGCAGTTCTTC. The chain employs TRBV7-3 and TRBJ2-1; 14 bases map to TRBD2. Germline V gives CDR1 SGHTA, CDR2 FQGTGA. The CDR3 contains 17 residues. V lost 4 bases to trimming and J lost 7 bases; unmatched junction nucleotides: 9.